This T cell receptor (beta chain) was sequenced for a study of control samples from healthy donors and cancer patients. Here immunoSEQ multiplex PCR was the method, and the copy in TCRdb shows in-frame clones only, minus some. The sample yields roughly 190,000 clones, 91% seen once. The junction had 5 bases not matched to a gene; V was cut back by 2 bases and J by 6 bases. The CDR3 length is 14 residues. Per the germline V gene, CDR1 is KGHSH and CDR2 is LQKENI. The TCR originated in a woman between 25 and 40 years old in good health. The material sequenced was blood. The V gene is TRBV18, the J gene TRBJ2-7; 9 positions match TRBD2. The DNA for the CDR3 is TGTGCCAGCTCACCAGTTAGCGGGAGTTCCGAGCAGTACTTC. This codes for CASSPVSGSSEQYF.